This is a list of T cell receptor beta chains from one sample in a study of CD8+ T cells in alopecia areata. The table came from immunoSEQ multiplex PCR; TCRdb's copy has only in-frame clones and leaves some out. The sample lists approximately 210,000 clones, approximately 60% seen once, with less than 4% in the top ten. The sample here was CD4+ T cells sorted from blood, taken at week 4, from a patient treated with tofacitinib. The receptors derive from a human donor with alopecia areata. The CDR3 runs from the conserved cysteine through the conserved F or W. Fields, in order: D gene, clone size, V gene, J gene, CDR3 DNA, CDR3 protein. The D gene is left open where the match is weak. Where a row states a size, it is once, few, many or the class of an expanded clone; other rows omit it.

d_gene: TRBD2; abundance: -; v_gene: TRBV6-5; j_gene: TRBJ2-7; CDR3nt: TGTGCCAGCAGTTACGGGGGGGTCTCCTACGAGCAGTACTTC; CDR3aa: CASSYGGVSYEQYF
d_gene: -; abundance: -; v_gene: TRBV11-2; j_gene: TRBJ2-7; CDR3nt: TGTGCCAGCAGCTGGGCACAGGGTCCTGCCCCTTCCTACGAGCAGTACTTC; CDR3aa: CASSWAQGPAPSYEQYF
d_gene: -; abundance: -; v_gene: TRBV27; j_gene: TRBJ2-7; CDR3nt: TGTGCCACCTTATTCCGGGACAAGTCCTACGAGCAGTACTTC; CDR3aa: CATLFRDKSYEQYF
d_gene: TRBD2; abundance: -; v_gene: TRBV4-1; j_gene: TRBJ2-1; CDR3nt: TGCGCCAGCAGCCAAGTTAGCGGGGGGGCCGGGCATGAGCAGTTCTTC; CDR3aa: CASSQVSGGAGHEQFF
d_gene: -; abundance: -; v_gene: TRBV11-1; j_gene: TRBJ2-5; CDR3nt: TGTGCCAGCAGCTTGCTCGGTTTCGTGACCCAGTACTTC; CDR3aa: CASSLLGFVTQYF
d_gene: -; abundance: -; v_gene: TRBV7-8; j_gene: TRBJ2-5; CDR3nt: TGTGCCAGCAGCTTACAGATACGAGAGACCCAGTACTTC; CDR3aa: CASSLQIRETQYF
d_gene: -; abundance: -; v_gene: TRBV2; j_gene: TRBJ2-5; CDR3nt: TGTGCCAGCAGCAGTGAAAGTATCGAAAGGGGAGAGACCCAGTACTTC; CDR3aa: CASSSESIERGETQYF
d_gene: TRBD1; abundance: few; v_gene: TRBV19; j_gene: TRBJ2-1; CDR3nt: TGTGCCAGTAGTCCGGACAGGGACTACAATGAGCAGTTCTTC; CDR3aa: CASSPDRDYNEQFF
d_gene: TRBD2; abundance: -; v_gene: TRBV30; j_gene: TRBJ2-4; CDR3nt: TGTGCCTGGAGAGTTCAGACTAGCGGATTAGCCAAAAACATTCAGTACTTC; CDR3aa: CAWRVQTSGLAKNIQYF
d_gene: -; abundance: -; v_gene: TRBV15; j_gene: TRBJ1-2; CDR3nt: TGTGCCACCAGCAGAGAAGGTAACAGGGACTATGGCTACACCTTC; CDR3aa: CATSREGNRDYGYTF
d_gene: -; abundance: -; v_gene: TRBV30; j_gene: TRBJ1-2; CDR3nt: TGTGCCAGGACTCACGCCGATGAATATGGCTACACCTTC; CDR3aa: CARTHADEYGYTF
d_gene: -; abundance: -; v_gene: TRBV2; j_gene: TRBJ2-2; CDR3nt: TGTGCCAGCAGTGGTACAGGGCTGGCCGGGGAGCTGTTTTTT; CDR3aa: CASSGTGLAGELFF
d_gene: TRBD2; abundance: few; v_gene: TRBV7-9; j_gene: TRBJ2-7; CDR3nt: TGTGCCAGCAGCCCCGGCAGCGGGAGCTCCTACGAGCAGTACTTC; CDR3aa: CASSPGSGSSYEQYF
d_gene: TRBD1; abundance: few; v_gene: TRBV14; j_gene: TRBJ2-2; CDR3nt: TGTGCCACCACCGGGACAGCAAACACCGGGGAGCTGTTTTTT; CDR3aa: CATTGTANTGELFF
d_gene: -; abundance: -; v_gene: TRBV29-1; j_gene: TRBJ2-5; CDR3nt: TGCAGCGTTGAGCGAGAGACCCAGTACTTC; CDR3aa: CSVERETQYF
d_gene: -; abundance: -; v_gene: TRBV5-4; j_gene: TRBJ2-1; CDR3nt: TGTGCCAGCAGCGTAAATCTCAATGAGCAGTTCTTC; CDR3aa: CASSVNLNEQFF
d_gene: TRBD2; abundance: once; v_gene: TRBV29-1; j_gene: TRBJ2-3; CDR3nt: TGCAGCGCCCCCGAGCGGGAAGATACGCAGTATTTT; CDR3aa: CSAPEREDTQYF
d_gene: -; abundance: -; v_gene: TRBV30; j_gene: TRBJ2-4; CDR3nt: TGTGCCTGGGGGGAGAGCCCCGCAAACATTCAGTACTTC; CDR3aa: CAWGESPANIQYF
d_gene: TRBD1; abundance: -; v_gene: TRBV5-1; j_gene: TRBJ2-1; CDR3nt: TGCGCCAGCAGCTTGGGACAGGGGATCTACAATGAGCAGTTCTTC; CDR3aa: CASSLGQGIYNEQFF
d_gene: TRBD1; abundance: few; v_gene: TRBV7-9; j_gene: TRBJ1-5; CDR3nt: TGTGCCAGCAGCTACGCGCGGGAACAGGGGGCGAACAATCAGCCCCAGCATTTT; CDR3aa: CASSYAREQGANNQPQHF
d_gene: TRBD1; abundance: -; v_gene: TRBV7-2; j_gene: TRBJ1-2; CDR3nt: TGTGCCAGCAGCTACCGGGACAGGGAGATCGGCTACACCTTC; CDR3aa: CASSYRDREIGYTF
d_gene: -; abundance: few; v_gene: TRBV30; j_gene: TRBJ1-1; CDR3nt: TGTGCCTGGAGTGTGGTTATGAACACTGAAGCTTTCTTT; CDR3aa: CAWSVVMNTEAFF
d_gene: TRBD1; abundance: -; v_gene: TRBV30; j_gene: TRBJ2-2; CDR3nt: TGTGCCTGCGGGACAGGGTCTGCCGGGGAGCTGTTTTTT; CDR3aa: CACGTGSAGELFF
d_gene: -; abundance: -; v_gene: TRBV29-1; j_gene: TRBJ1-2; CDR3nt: TGCAGCGTTGAAAGGGGTCGGGGGGGCAGTGGCTACACCTTC; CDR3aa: CSVERGRGGSGYTF
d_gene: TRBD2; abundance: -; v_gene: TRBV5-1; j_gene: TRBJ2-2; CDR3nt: TGCGCCAGCAGCTTGGCCGAACTAGCGCTCACCGGGGAGCTGTTTTTT; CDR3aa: CASSLAELALTGELFF
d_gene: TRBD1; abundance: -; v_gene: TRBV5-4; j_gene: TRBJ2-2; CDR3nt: TGTGCCAGTACCCGGGACAGGGGTTCGAACACCGGGGAGCTGTTTTTT; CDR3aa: CASTRDRGSNTGELFF
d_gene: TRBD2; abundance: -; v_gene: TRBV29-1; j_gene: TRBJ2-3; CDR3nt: TGCAGCGTTTCCCCTAGCGGGGGCTCAGATACGCAGTATTTT; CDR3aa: CSVSPSGGSDTQYF
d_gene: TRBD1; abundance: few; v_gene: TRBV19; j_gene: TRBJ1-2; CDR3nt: TGTGCCAGTACCTTGGACAGGCCTGAGGGAGGCTACACCTTC; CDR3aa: CASTLDRPEGGYTF
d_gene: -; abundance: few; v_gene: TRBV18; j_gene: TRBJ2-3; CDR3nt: TGTGCCAGCTCACGGGCCTCATCTACAGATACGCAGTATTTT; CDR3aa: CASSRASSTDTQYF
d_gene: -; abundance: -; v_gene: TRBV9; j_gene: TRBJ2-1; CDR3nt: TGTGCCAGCAGCGTAGACCCCGGGACAACCCCGTACAATGAGCAGTTCTTC; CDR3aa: CASSVDPGTTPYNEQFF
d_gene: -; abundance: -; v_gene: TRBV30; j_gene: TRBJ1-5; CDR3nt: TGTGCCTGGAGTAAGGGGGAAGGGCAGCCCCAGCATTTT; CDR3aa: CAWSKGEGQPQHF
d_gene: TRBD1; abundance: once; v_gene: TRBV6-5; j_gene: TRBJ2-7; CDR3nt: TGTGCCAGCAAAAGGACAGGGCCCTACGAGCAGTACTTC; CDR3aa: CASKRTGPYEQYF
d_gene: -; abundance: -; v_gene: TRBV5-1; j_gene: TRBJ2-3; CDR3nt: TGCGCCAGCAGTCTGGAGAGCACAGATACGCAGTATTTT; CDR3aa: CASSLESTDTQYF
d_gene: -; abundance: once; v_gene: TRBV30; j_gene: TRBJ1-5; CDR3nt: TGTGCCTGGAGTGTAAGCCGGGGTCCTTATAGCAATCAGCCCCAGCATTTT; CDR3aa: CAWSVSRGPYSNQPQHF
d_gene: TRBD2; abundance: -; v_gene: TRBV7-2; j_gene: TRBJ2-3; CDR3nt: TGTGCCAGCAGCTCACCCCTGCGGGGGGTTACAGATACGCAGTATTTT; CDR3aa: CASSSPLRGVTDTQYF
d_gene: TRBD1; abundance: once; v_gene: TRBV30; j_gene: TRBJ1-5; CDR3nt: TGTGCCTGGAGTCGCGGTCAGGGGGAGGAACAGCCCCAGCATTTT; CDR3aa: CAWSRGQGEEQPQHF
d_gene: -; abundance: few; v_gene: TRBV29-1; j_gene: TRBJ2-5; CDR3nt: TGCAGCGTTGATCGGCAGAGACAAGAGACCCAGTACTTC; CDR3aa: CSVDRQRQETQYF
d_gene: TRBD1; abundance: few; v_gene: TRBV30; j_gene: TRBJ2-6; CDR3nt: TGTGCCTGGAGTGGGGGGACAGCCCGTTCCTTTGGGGCCAACGTCCTGACTTTC; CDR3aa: CAWSGGTARSFGANVLTF
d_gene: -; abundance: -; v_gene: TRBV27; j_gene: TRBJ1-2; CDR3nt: TGTGCCAGCAGGCCCAGTTTCGTGGCATTCTATGGCTACACCTTC; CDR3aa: CASRPSFVAFYGYTF
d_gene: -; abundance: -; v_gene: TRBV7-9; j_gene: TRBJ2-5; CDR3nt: TGTGCCAGCAGCTCCCGGGATTCGCTAGATACCCAGTACTTC; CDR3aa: CASSSRDSLDTQYF
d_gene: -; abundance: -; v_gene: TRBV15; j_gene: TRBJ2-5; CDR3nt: TGTGCCACCAGCAGAGGGGGGTCTGGGACTCAAGAGACCCAGTACTTC; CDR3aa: CATSRGGSGTQETQYF
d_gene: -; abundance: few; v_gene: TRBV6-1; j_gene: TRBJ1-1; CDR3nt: TGTGCCAGCGCCAGGGTGGGAACTGAAGCTTTCTTT; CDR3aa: CASARVGTEAFF
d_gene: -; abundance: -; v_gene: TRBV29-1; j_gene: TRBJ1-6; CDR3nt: TGCAGCGCAGCTTGGGGGGATTCACCCCTCCACTTT; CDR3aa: CSAAWGDSPLHF
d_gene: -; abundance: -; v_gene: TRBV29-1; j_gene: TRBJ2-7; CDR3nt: TGCAGCGTTGAAGATCGGAGAACCAACTCCTACGAGCAGTACTTC; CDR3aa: CSVEDRRTNSYEQYF
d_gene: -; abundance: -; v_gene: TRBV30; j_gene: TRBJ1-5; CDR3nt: TGTGCTTATGGGGCCGGAGGGATTAATCAGCCCCAGCATTTT; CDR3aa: CAYGAGGINQPQHF
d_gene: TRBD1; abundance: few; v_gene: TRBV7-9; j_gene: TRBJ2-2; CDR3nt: TGTGCCAGCAGCCCCCAGACAGGGCTTAACACCGGGGAGCTGTTTTTT; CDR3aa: CASSPQTGLNTGELFF
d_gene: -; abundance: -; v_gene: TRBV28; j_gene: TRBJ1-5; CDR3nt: TGTGCCAGCAGTATCCTCCGGGCCGGGAGCAATCAGCCCCAGCATTTT; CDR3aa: CASSILRAGSNQPQHF
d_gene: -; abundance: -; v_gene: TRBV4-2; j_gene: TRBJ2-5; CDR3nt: TGTGCCAGCAGCCAAGTTAGGGCGGCGGAGACCCAGTACTTC; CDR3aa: CASSQVRAAETQYF
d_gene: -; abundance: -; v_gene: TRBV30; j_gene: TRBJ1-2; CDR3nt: TGTGCCTGGAGTGTAAGATCCCCACTCTCGGGCGGTGGCTACACCTTC; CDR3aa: CAWSVRSPLSGGGYTF
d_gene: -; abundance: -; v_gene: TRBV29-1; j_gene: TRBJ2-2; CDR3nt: TGCAGCGTTGACAACAGAGGCGCGACCGGGGAGCTGTTTTTT; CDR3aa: CSVDNRGATGELFF
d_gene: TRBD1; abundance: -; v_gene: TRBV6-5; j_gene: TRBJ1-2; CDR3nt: TGTGCCAGCAGTCGGGACAGAGTCGGCTACACCTTC; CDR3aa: CASSRDRVGYTF
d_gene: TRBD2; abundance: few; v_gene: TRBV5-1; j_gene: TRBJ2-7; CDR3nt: TGCGCCAGCAGCTGGAAGCGGGGGGCCGCCTACGAGCAGTACTTC; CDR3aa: CASSWKRGAAYEQYF
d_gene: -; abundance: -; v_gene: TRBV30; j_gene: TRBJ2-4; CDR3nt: TGTGCCTGGAGTGAAGGAAGGGACATTCAGTACTTC; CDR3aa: CAWSEGRDIQYF
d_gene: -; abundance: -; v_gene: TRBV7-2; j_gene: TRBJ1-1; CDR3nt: TGTGCCAGCAGCTTAGGATCACTCACTGAAGCTTTCTTT; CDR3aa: CASSLGSLTEAFF
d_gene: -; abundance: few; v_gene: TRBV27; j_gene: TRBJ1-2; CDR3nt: TGTGCCAGCAGTTTATTCGGGGAGTTTGGTCGCTACACCTTC; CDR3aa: CASSLFGEFGRYTF
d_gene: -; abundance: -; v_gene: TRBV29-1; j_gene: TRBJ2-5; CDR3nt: TGCAGCGTTGGTTGGGACGAGACCCAGTACTTC; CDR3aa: CSVGWDETQYF
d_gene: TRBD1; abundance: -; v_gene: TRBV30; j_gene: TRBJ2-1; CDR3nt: TGTGCCTGGAGGACGGGACAGTCCCTGGAAAGTGAGCAGTTCTTC; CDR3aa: CAWRTGQSLESEQFF
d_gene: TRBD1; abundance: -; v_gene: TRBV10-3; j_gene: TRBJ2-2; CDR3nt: TGTGCCATCAGACCGGGACAGGGGGCTGTAAGCACCGGGGAGCTGTTTTTT; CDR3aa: CAIRPGQGAVSTGELFF